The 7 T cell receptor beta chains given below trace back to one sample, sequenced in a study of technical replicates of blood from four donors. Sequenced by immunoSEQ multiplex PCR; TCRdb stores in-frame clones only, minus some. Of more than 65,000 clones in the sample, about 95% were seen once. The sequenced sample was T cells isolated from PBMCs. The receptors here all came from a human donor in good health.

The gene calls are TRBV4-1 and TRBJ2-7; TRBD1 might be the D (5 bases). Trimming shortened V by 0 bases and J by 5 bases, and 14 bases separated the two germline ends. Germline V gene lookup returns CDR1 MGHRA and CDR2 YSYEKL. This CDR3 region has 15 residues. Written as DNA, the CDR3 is TGCGCCAGCAGCCAAGATAGGATCCCCAGGGACGAGCAGTACTTC. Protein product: CASSQDRIPRDEQYF.

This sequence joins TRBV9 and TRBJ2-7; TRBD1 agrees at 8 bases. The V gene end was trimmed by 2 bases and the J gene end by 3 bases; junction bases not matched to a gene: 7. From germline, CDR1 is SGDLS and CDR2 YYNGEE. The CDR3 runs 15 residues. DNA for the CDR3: TGTGCCAGCAGCGTCGGACTCGGACAGGGCTACGAGCAGTACTTC. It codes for CASSVGLGQGYEQYF.

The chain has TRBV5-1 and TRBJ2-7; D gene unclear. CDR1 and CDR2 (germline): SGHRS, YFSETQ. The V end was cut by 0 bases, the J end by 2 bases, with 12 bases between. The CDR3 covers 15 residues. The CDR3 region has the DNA TGCGCCAGCAGCTTGGATGCGAGAGCCACCTACGAGCAGTACTTC. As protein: CASSLDARATYEQYF.

Here the CDR3 reads CASMRNPERKLYGYTF. The CDR3 nucleotides read TGTGCCAGTATGAGGAATCCAGAGCGGAAACTATATGGCTACACCTTC. The chain couples TRBV19 to TRBJ1-2; D is ambiguous. Germline CDR1 reads LNHDA; CDR2 reads SQIVND (reference sequence). The CDR3 is 16 residues long. Trimming took 7 bases from V and 5 from J, leaving 23 bases between them.

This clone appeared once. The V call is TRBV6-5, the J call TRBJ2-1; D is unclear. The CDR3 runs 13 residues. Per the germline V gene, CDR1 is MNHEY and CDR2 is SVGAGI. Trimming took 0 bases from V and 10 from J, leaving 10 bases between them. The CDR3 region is CASSYSFAREQFF. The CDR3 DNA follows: TGTGCCAGCAGTTACTCTTTCGCCAGGGAGCAGTTCTTC.

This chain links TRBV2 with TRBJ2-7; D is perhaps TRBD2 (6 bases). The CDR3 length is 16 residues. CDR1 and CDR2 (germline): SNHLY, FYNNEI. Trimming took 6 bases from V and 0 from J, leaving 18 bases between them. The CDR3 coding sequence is TGTGCCAGCAGACTGGCAGAGCGGGCAAGCTCCTACGAGCAGTACTTC. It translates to CASRLAERASSYEQYF.

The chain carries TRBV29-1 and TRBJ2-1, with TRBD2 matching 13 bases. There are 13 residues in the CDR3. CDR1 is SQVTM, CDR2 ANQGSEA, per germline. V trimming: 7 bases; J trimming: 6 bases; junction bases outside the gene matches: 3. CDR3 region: CSAGLAGPNEQFF. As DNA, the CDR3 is TGCAGCGCGGGACTAGCGGGGCCCAATGAGCAGTTCTTC.